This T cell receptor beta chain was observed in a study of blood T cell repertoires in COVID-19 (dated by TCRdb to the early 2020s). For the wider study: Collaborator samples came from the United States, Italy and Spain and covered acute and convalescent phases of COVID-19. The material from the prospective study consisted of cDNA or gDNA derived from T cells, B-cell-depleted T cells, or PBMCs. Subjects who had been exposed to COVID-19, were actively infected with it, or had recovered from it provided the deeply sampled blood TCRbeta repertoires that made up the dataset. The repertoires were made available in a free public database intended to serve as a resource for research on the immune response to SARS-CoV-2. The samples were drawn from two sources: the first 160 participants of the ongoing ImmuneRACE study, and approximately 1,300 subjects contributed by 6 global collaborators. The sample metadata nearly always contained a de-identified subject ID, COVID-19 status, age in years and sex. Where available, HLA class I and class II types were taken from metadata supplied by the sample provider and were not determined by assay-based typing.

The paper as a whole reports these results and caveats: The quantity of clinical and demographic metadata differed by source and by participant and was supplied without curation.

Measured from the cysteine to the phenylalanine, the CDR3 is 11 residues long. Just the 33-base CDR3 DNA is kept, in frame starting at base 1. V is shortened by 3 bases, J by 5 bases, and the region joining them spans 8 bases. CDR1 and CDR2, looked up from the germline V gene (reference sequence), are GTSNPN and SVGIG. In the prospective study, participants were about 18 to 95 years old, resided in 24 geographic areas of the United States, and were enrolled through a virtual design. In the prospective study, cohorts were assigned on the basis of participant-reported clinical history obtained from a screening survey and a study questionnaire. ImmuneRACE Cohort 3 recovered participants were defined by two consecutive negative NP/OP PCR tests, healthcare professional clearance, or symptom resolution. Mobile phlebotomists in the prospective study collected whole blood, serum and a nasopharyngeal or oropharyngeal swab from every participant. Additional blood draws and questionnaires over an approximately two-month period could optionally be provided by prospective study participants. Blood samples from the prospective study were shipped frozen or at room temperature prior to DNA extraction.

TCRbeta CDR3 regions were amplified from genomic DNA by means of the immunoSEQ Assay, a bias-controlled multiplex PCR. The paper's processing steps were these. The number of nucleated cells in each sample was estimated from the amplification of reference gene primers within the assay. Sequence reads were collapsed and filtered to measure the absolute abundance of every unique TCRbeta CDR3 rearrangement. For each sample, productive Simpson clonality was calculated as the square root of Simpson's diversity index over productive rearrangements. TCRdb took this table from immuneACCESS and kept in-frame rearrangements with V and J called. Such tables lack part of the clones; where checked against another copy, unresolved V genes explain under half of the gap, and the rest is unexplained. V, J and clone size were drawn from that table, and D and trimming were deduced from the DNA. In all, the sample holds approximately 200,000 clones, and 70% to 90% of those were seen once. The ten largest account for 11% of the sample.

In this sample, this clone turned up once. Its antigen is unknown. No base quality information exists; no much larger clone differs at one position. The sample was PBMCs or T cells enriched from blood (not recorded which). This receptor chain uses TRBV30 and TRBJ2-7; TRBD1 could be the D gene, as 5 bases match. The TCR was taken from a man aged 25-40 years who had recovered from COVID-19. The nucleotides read TGTGCCTGGAGCAGGGCCCACGAGCAGTACTTC. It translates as CAWSRAHEQYF.